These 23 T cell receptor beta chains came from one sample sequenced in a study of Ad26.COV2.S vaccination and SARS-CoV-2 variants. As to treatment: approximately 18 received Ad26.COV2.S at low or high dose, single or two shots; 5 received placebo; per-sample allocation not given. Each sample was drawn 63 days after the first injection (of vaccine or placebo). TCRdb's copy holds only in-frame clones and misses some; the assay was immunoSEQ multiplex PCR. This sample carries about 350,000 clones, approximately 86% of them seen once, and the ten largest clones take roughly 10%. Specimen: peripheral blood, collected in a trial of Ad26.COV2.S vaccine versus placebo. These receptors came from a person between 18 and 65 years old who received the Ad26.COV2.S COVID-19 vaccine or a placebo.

The CDR3 DNA reads as TGTGCCAGCAGCTTAGCGAGGCCAGGGACTAGCAATCAGCCCCAGCATTTT. It codes for CASSLARPGTSNQPQHF. The chain couples TRBV7-9 to TRBJ1-5, with D maybe TRBD1 (5 bases). CDR1 and CDR2 from the germline V gene are SEHNR and FQNEAQ (reference sequence). V was trimmed by 0 bases and J by 0 bases, leaving 12 bases between them. This CDR3 region has 17 residues.

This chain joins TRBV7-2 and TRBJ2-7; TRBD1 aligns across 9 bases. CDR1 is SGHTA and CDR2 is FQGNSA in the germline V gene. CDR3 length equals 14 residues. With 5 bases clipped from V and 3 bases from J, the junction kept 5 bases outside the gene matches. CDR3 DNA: TGTGCCAGCAGCCCCCCGGGACAGGGCTACGAGCAGTACTTC. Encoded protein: CASSPPGQGYEQYF.

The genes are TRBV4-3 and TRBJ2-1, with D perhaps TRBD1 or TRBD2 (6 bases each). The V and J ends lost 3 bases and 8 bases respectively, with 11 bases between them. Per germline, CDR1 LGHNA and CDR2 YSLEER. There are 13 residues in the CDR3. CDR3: CASSQPGEDEQFF. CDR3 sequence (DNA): TGCGCCAGCAGCCAGCCAGGGGAGGATGAGCAGTTCTTC.

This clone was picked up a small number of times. CDR3 nucleotides: TGTGCCAGCAGCCGTTACTTGTACGAGCAGTACTTC. Encoded protein: CASSRYLYEQYF. The V gene is TRBV7-2, the J gene TRBJ2-7; D is undetermined. Per germline, CDR1 SGHTA and CDR2 FQGNSA. Trimming removed 5 bases at V and 4 bases at J, with 9 bases between. This CDR3 comprises 12 residues.

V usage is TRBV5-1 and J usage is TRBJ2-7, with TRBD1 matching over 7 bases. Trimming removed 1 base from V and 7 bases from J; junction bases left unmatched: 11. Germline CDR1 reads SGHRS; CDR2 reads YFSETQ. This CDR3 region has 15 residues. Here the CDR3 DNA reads TGCGCCAGCAGCTTGACGGGGACAGACACGGGTGAGCAGTACTTC. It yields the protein CASSLTGTDTGEQYF.

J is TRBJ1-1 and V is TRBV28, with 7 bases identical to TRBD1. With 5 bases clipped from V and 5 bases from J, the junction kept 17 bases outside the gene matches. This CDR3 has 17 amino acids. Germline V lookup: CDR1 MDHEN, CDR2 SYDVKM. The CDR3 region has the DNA TGTGCCAGCAGTCAGGTGGGGGAGGGGGCAAGAGGAACTGAAGCTTTCTTT. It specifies CASSQVGEGARGTEAFF. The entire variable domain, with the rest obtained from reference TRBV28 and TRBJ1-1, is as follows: DVKVTQSSRYLVKRTGEKVFLECVQDMDHENMFWYRQDPGLGLRLIYFSYDVKMKEKGDIPEGYSVSREKKERFSLILESASTNQTSMYLCASSQVGEGARGTEAFFGQGTRLTVV.

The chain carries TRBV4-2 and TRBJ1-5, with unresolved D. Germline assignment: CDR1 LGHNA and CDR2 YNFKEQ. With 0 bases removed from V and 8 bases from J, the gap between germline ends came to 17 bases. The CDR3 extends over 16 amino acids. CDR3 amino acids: CASSQEPDTGVEPQHF. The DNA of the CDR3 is TGTGCCAGCAGCCAAGAACCCGACACCGGAGTGGAGCCCCAGCATTTT.

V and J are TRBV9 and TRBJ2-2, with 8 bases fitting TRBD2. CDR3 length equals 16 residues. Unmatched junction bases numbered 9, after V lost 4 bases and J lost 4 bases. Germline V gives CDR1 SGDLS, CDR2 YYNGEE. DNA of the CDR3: TGTGCCAGCAGCCGCTTCGGACTAGCCGTCACCGGGGAGCTGTTTTTT. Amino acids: CASSRFGLAVTGELFF.

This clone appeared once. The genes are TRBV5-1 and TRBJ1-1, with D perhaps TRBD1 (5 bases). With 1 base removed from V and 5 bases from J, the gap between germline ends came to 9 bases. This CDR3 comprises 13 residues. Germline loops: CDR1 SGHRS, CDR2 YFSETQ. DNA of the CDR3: TGCGCCAGCAGCTTGACCAGGGCTACTGAAGCTTTCTTT. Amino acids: CASSLTRATEAFF.

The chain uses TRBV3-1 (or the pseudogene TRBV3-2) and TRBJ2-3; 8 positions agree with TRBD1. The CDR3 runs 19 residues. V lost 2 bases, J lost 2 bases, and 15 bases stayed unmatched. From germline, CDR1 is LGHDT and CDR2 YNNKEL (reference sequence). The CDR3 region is CASSQFLGTGGRDTDTQYF. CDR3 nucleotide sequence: TGTGCCAGCAGCCAATTTCTCGGGACAGGTGGTCGGGACACAGATACGCAGTATTTT.

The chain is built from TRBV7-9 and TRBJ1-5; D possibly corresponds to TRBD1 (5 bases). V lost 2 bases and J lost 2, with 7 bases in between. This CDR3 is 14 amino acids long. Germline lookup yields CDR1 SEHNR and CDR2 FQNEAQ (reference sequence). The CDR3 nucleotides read TGTGCCAGCAGCTTAACGGGGGGCAATCAGCCCCAGCATTTT. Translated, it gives CASSLTGGNQPQHF.

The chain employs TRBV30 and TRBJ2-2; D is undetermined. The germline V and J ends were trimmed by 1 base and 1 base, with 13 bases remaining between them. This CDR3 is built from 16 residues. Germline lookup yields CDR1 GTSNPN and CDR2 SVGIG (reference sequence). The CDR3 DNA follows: TGTGCCTGGAGTGGAGGAAAGGGATGGAACACCGGGGAGCTGTTTTTT. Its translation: CAWSGGKGWNTGELFF.

In DNA form, the CDR3 reads TGTGCCAGCAGTTTACCTAATTCGCCGGGACTGACCACGATTCTAGCCAAAAACATTCAGTACTTC. Protein: CASSLPNSPGLTTILAKNIQYF. The chain carries TRBV28 and TRBJ2-4; D is perhaps TRBD2 (6 bases). The germline V gene has CDR1 MDHEN and CDR2 SYDVKM. CDR3 length equals 22 residues. Deletions cut 2 bases from V and 0 bases from J, with 29 bases between.

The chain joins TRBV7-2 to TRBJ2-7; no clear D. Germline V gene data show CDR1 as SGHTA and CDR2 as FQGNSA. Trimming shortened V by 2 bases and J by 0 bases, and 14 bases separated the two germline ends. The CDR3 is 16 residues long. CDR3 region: CASSLSTRPSSYEQYF. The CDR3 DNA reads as TGTGCCAGCAGCTTATCGACCCGACCGAGCTCCTACGAGCAGTACTTC. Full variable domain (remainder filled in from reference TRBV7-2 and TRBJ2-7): GAGVSQSPSNKVTEKGKDVELRCDPISGHTALYWYRQSLGQGLEFLIYFQGNSAPDKSGLPSDRFSAERTGGSVSTLTIQRTQQEDSAVYLCASSLSTRPSSYEQYFGPGTRLTVT.

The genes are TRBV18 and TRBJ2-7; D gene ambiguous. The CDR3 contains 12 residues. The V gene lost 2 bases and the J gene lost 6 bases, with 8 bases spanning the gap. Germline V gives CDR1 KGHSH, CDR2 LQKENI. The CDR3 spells CASSPSSPEQYF. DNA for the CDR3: TGTGCCAGCTCACCATCATCTCCCGAGCAGTACTTC. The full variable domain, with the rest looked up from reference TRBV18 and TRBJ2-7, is NAGVMQNPRHLVRRRGQEARLRCSPMKGHSHVYWYRQLPEEGLKFMVYLQKENIIDESGMPKERFSAEFPKEGPSILRIQQVVRGDSAAYFCASSPSSPEQYFGPGTRLTVT.

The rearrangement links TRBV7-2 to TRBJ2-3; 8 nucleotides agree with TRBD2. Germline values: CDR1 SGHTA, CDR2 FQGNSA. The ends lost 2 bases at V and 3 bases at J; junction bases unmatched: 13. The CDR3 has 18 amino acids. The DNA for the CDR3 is TGTGCCAGCAGCTTAAAGGCTAGCGGGCGAACAGTAACAGATACGCAGTATTTT. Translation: CASSLKASGRTVTDTQYF.

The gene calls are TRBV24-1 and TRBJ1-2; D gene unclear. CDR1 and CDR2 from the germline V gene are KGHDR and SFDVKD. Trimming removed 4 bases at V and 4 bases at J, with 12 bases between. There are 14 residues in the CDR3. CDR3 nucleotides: TGTGCCACCAGTGACCCGGCCTTGGGCTATGGCTACACCTTC. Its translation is CATSDPALGYGYTF.

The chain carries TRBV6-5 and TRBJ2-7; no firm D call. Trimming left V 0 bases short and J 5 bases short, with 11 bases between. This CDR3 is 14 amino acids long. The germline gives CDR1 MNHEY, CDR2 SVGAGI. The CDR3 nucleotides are TGTGCCAGCAGTTACTCGAATACCGCCGACGAGCAGTACTTC. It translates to CASSYSNTADEQYF.

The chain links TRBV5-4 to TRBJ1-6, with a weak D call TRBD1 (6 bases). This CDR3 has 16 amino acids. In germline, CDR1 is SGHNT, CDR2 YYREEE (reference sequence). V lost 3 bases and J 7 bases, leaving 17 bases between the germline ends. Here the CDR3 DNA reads TGTGCCAGCAGCTCACCCACTACAGGGATGAATTCACCCCTCCACTTT. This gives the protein CASSSPTTGMNSPLHF.

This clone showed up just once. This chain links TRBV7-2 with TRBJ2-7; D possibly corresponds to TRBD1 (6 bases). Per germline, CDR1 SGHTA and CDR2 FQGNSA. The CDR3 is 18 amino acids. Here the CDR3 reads CTKIYRVLGRGPSYEQYF. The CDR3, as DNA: TGTACTAAGATTTACAGGGTATTGGGTCGAGGTCCGTCCTACGAGCAGTACTTC.

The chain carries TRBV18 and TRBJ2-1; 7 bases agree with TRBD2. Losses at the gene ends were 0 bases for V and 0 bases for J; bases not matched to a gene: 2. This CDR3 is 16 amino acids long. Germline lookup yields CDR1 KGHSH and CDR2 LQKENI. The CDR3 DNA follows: TGTGCCAGCTCACCACCGGAGCGGGGCTCCTACAATGAGCAGTTCTTC. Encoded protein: CASSPPERGSYNEQFF.

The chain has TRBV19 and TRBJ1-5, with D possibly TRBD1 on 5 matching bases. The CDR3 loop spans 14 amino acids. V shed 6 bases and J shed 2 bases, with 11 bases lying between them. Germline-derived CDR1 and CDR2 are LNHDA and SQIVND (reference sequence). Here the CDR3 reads CASSSQGGNQPQHF. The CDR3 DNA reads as TGTGCCAGTAGCTCCCAGGGAGGCAATCAGCCCCAGCATTTT.

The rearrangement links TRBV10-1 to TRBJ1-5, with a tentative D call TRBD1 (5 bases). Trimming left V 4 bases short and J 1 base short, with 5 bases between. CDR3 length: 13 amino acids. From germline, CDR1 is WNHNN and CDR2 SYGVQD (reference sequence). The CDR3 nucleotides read TGCGCCAGCAGTGGACAGAGCAATCAGCCCCAGCATTTT. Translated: CASSGQSNQPQHF.